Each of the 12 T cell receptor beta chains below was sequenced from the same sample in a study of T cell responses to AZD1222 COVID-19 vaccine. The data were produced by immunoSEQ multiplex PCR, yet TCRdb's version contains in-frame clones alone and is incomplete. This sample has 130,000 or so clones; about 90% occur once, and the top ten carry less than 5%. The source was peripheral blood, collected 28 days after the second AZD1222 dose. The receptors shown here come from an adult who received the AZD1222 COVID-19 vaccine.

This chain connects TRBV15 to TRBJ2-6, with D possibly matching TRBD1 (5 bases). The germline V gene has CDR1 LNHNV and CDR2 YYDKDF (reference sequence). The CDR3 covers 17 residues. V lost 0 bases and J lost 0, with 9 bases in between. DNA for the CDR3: TGTGCCACCAGCAGAGAAGGCAGGGTCTCTGGGGCCAACGTCCTGACTTTC. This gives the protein CATSREGRVSGANVLTF.

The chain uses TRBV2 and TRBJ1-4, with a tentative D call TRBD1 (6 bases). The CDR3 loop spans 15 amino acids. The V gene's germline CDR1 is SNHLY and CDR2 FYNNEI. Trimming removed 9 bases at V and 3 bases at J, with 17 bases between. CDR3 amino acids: CASYPRTESNEKLFF. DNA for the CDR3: TGTGCCAGTTACCCTCGGACAGAATCTAATGAAAAACTGTTTTTT.

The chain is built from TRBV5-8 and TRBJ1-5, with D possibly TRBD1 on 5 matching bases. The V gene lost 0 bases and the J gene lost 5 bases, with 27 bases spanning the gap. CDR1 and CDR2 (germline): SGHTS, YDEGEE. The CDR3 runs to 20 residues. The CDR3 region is CASSLAENSGAWGLDQPQHF. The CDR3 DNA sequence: TGTGCCAGCAGCTTGGCAGAAAACAGTGGGGCCTGGGGTTTGGATCAGCCCCAGCATTTT.

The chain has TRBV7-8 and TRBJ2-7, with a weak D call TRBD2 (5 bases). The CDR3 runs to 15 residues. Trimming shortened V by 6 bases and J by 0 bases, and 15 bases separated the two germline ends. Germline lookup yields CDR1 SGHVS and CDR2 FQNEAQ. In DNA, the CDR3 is TGTGCCAGCAGTCATCCGGGGTCTAGCTCCTACGAGCAGTACTTC. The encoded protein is CASSHPGSSSYEQYF.

The CDR3 is CASMRAVKSDTQYF. The CDR3 bases are TGTGCCAGCATGAGGGCGGTCAAGTCAGATACGCAGTATTTT. The gene calls are TRBV6-5 and TRBJ2-3; perhaps TRBD2 as D (5 bases). Trimming took 7 bases from V and 4 from J, leaving 15 bases between them. Germline CDR1 reads MNHEY; CDR2 reads SVGAGI. CDR3 length equals 14 residues.

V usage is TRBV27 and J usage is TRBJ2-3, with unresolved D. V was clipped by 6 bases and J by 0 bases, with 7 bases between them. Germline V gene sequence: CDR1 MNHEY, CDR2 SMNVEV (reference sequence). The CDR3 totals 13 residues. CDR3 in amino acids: CASRRQSTDTQYF. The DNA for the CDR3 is TGTGCCAGCAGAAGACAAAGCACAGATACGCAGTATTTT.

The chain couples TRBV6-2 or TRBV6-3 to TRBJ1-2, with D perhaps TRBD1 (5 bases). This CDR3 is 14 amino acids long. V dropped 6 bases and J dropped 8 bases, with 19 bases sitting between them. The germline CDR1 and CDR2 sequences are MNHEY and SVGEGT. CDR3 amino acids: CASSERVSRGGYTF. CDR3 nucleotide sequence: TGTGCCAGCAGCGAACGGGTGTCGCGGGGGGGCTACACCTTC.

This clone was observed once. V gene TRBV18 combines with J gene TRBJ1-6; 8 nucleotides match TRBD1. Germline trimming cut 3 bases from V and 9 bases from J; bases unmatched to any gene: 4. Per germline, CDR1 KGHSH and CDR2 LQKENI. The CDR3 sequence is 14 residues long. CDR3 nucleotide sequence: TGTGCCAGCTCACCCGACAGGGGTCTTTCACCCCTCCACTTT. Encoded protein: CASSPDRGLSPLHF.

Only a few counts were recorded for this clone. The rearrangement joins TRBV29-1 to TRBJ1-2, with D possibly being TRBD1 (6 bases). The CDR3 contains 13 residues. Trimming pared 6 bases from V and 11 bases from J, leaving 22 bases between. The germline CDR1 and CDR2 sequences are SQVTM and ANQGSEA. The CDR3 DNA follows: TGCAGCGTCATCGGGGGCAGGATATCTCGGTACACCTTC. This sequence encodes CSVIGGRISRYTF.

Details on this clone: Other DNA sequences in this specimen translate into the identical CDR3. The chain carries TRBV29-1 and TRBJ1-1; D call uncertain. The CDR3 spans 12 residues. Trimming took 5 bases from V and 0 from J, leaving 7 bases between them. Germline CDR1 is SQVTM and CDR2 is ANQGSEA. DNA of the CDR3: TGCAGCGTTAGACCGATGAACACTGAAGCTTTCTTT. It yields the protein CSVRPMNTEAFF. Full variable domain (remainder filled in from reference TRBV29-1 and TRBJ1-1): SAVISQKPSRDICQRGTSLTIQCQVDSQVTMMFWYRQQPGQSLTLIATANQGSEATYESGFVIDKFPISRPNLTFSTLTVSNMSPEDSSIYLCSVRPMNTEAFFGQGTRLTVV.

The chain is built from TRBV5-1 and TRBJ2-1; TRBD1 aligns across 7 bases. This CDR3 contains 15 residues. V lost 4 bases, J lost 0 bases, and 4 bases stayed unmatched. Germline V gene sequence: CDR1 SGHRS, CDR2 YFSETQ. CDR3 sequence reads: CASSQGQTSYNEQFF. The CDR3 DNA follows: TGCGCCAGCAGCCAGGGACAGACCTCCTACAATGAGCAGTTCTTC.

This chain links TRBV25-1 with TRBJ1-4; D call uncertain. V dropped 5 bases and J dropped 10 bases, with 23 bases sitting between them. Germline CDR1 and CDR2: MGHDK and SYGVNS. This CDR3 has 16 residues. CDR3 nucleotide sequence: TGTGCCAGCAGTAGTAGAACGGGCCTCGCCTACGGAAAACTGTTTTTT. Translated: CASSSRTGLAYGKLFF.